One sample yielded the 32 T cell receptor beta chains listed below, sequenced in a study of OX40 agonist ivuxolimab in advanced cancers. The repertoire was sequenced with immunoSEQ multiplex PCR; TCRdb's copy has only in-frame clones and lacks some. The repertoire consists of about 43,000 clones, with around 88% occurring once and the leading ten covering approximately 15%. The sequencing used CD4+ or CD8+ T cells sorted from blood, collected in a trial of the OX40 agonist ivuxolimab. The source is an adult with an advanced solid tumor such as melanoma, head and neck, liver or kidney cancer.

The V gene is TRBV19, the J gene TRBJ2-5; possibly TRBD1 for D (5 bases). Trimming stripped 2 bases from V and 4 bases from J, with 14 bases between. CDR3 length: 15 amino acids. Germline loops: CDR1 LNHDA, CDR2 SQIVND (reference sequence). The CDR3 loop is CASSIWGRVGETQYF. CDR3 in DNA: TGTGCCAGTAGTATATGGGGCAGGGTAGGAGAGACCCAGTACTTC.

The gene calls are TRBV9 and TRBJ1-1, with D hard to call. V was clipped by 0 bases and J by 8 bases, with 11 bases between them. The CDR3 runs to 13 residues. Germline-derived CDR1 and CDR2 are SGDLS and YYNGEE. CDR3: CASSVVTALEAFF. CDR3 nucleotide sequence: TGTGCCAGCAGCGTAGTAACTGCATTAGAAGCTTTCTTT.

This chain uses TRBV4-1 with TRBJ2-5; 9 bases are a match to TRBD2. CDR3 length equals 12 residues. The V segment lost 9 bases and the J segment 5 bases; nucleotides outside the gene matches: 4. Germline loops: CDR1 MGHRA, CDR2 YSYEKL. The CDR3 DNA reads as TGCGCCAGTAGCGGGGGCGATGAGACCCAGTACTTC. Translating it yields CASSGGDETQYF.

The rearrangement links TRBV29-1 to TRBJ1-2; no reliable D call. This CDR3 has 12 amino acids. Trimming shortened V by 4 bases and J by 5 bases, and 11 bases separated the two germline ends. Germline assignment: CDR1 SQVTM and CDR2 ANQGSEA. The CDR3 coding sequence is TGCAGCGTTGTGCGGTTTGGGTATGGCTACACCTTC. Encoded protein: CSVVRFGYGYTF. The full variable domain, rest sourced from reference TRBV29-1 and TRBJ1-2, is SAVISQKPSRDICQRGTSLTIQCQVDSQVTMMFWYRQQPGQSLTLIATANQGSEATYESGFVIDKFPISRPNLTFSTLTVSNMSPEDSSIYLCSVVRFGYGYTFGSGTRLTVV.

The table lists this clone with a count of one. The V call is TRBV28, the J call TRBJ1-2; 10 nucleotides align to TRBD1. This CDR3 comprises 15 residues. CDR1 MDHEN and CDR2 SYDVKM come from the germline V gene. V shed 2 bases, J shed 6 bases, and the junction held 6 bases outside the gene matches. As DNA, the CDR3 is TGTGCCAGCAGTTTACGCGACAGGGGGCCGGATGGCTACACCTTC. Protein: CASSLRDRGPDGYTF.

The rearrangement joins TRBV6-5 to TRBJ2-2; unclear D gene. Trimming pared 6 bases from V and 7 bases from J, leaving 15 bases between. Germline assignment: CDR1 MNHEY and CDR2 SVGAGI. The CDR3 has 14 amino acids. The CDR3 DNA reads TGTGCCAGCAGCCTTTGGCTAGACGGCGGGGAGCTGTTTTTT. Residues: CASSLWLDGGELFF.

This clone was counted a single time. In nucleotides, the CDR3 is TGTGCCAGCACTTACAATGAGCAGTTCTTC. This sequence encodes CASTYNEQFF. The V gene is TRBV5-5, the J gene TRBJ2-1; D not resolved. CDR1 is SGHKS, CDR2 YYEKEE, per germline (reference sequence). Trimming left V 6 bases short and J 4 bases short, with 2 bases between. There are 10 residues in the CDR3. Supplemented by reference TRBV5-5 and TRBJ2-1, the full variable domain reads DAGVTQSPTHLIKTRGQQVTLRCSPISGHKSVSWYQQVLGQGPQFIFQYYEKEERGRGNFPDRFSARQFPNYSSELNVNALLLGDSALYLCASTYNEQFFGPGTRLTVL.

This clone is medium-sized by share. This chain joins TRBV4-3 and TRBJ2-2, with 8 nucleotides matching TRBD1. The CDR3 runs 17 residues. Germline lookup yields CDR1 LGHNA and CDR2 YSLEER. V shed 0 bases, J shed 6 bases, and the junction held 9 bases outside the gene matches. The CDR3 loop reads CASSQDSPGGAPGELFF. The CDR3 DNA reads TGCGCCAGCAGCCAAGATTCTCCAGGGGGCGCCCCCGGGGAGCTGTTTTTT.

This chain links TRBV30 with TRBJ1-5, with a tentative D call TRBD1 (5 bases). The CDR3 length is 13 residues. CDR1 and CDR2 (germline): GTSNPN, SVGIG (reference sequence). V lost 0 bases to trimming and J lost 8 bases, with 11 bases between them. The CDR3 DNA is TGTGCCTGGAGTGTACAGGTAGGAGAGCCCCAGCATTTT. It is translated as CAWSVQVGEPQHF.

The rearrangement joins TRBV19 to TRBJ2-1; a weak D match, TRBD2 (6 bases). Per germline, CDR1 LNHDA and CDR2 SQIVND (reference sequence). The V gene lost 3 bases and the J gene lost 1 base, with 7 bases spanning the gap. This CDR3 region has 14 residues. CDR3 in DNA: TGTGCCAGTAGTATGGCGGGATCCTACAATGAGCAGTTCTTC. Translating it yields CASSMAGSYNEQFF.

The CDR3 loop reads CASSLHVGADTQYF. DNA for the CDR3: TGTGCCAGCAGCCTACACGTGGGCGCAGATACGCAGTATTTT. The rearrangement links TRBV14 to TRBJ2-3; D is undetermined. In germline, CDR1 is SGHDN, CDR2 FVKESK. CDR3 length equals 14 residues. Between the trimmed V and J ends, which lost 4 bases and 4 bases, there was a span of 12 bases.

The V and J genes are TRBV5-4 and TRBJ2-3; 7 bases agree with TRBD2. The germline V gene encodes CDR1 SGHNT and CDR2 YYREEE (reference sequence). Trimming at V came to 0 bases and at J to 4 bases, leaving 8 bases not matched to a gene. The CDR3 has 16 residues. CDR3 in DNA: TGTGCCAGCAGCTTGGCGGGAGGTTTTTCCTCAGATACGCAGTATTTT. Translation gives CASSLAGGFSSDTQYF.

The chain has TRBV5-1 and TRBJ1-5; D is ambiguous. V was shortened by 3 bases and J by 2 bases, with 9 bases between the two germline ends. The CDR3 is 14 amino acids. The germline V gene encodes CDR1 SGHRS and CDR2 YFSETQ. DNA of the CDR3: TGCGCCAGCAGCTGGTCCCCCGGCAATCAGCCCCAGCATTTT. This gives the protein CASSWSPGNQPQHF.

The chain carries TRBV5-1 and TRBJ2-3; D not resolved. Per germline, CDR1 SGHRS and CDR2 YFSETQ. V lost 2 bases and J lost 2, with 18 bases in between. The CDR3 covers 17 residues. The CDR3 DNA reads TGCGCCAGCAGCTTTAGACCCGGCCCGGGCCCCACAGATACGCAGTATTTT. It specifies CASSFRPGPGPTDTQYF.

This clone was found many times. V gene TRBV13 combines with J gene TRBJ2-2, with unresolved D. V lost 1 base and J 0 bases, leaving 9 bases between the germline ends. Germline CDR1 and CDR2: PRHDT and FYEKMQ (reference sequence). The CDR3 is made up of 16 amino acids. The CDR3 DNA follows: TGTGCCAGCAGCTTAGTAGGTCGAACGAACACCGGGGAGCTGTTTTTT. It yields the protein CASSLVGRTNTGELFF.

The chain combines TRBV11-3 with TRBJ2-2; D might be TRBD1 (6 bases). Trimming took 5 bases from V and 4 from J, leaving 11 bases between them. Germline assignment: CDR1 SGHNT and CDR2 YENEEA. The CDR3 runs 14 residues. In DNA form, the CDR3 reads TGTGCCAGCAGCCCCAGGGGCTCCACCGGGGAGCTGTTTTTT. Amino acid sequence: CASSPRGSTGELFF. Combining the CDR3 with reference TRBV11-3 and TRBJ2-2 gives the whole variable domain EAGVVQSPRYKIIEKKQPVAFWCNPISGHNTLYWYLQNLGQGPELLIRYENEEAVDDSQLPKDRFSAERLKGVDSTLKIQPAELGDSAVYLCASSPRGSTGELFFGEGSRLTVL.

The V gene is TRBV11-3, the J gene TRBJ2-1, with a possible D match to TRBD1 (7 bases). This CDR3 region has 16 residues. Trimming stripped 2 bases from V and 0 bases from J, with 11 bases between. The germline V gene has CDR1 SGHNT and CDR2 YENEEA. In DNA form, the CDR3 reads TGTGCCAGCAGCTTATGGGGGGACAGCTCCTACAATGAGCAGTTCTTC. As protein: CASSLWGDSSYNEQFF.

The chain is built from TRBV5-1 and TRBJ2-5; a weak D match, TRBD1 (5 bases). CDR1 is SGHRS, CDR2 YFSETQ, per germline. CDR3 length equals 17 residues. The ends were cut back, 2 bases at V and 2 bases at J, with 19 bases in the middle. CDR3 residues: CASSFAGMTSRQETQYF. CDR3 bases: TGCGCCAGCAGCTTCGCAGGGATGACCTCGAGGCAAGAGACCCAGTACTTC.

The chain uses TRBV21-1 and TRBJ1-1. TRBV21-1 is a pseudogene locus. The CDR3 spans 12 residues. CDR3 sequence reads: CASRKRGYGAFF. CDR3 nucleotide sequence: TGTGCCAGCAGAAAACGAGGGTACGGGGCTTTCTTT.

The chain employs TRBV2 and TRBJ2-1; 8 bases line up with TRBD2. The CDR3 spans 15 residues. V lost 3 bases and J lost 2; bases outside the gene matches: 3. Germline V gene sequence: CDR1 SNHLY, CDR2 FYNNEI. The CDR3 DNA sequence: TGTGCCAGCAGTGAGGCGGGGGGCCCCTACAATGAGCAGTTCTTC. This encodes CASSEAGGPYNEQFF.

CDR3: CASSRLTGTDTQYF. The CDR3 nucleotides are TGCGCCAGCAGCCGCTTGACAGGCACAGATACGCAGTATTTT. V is TRBV4-1 and J is TRBJ2-3, with D possibly being TRBD1 (5 bases). V was cut by 4 bases and J by 1 base, with 9 bases left in between. Germline V lookup: CDR1 MGHRA, CDR2 YSYEKL. The CDR3 has 14 residues.

This sequence joins TRBV5-1 and TRBJ2-1; tentative D call: TRBD2 (7 bases). Per the germline V gene, CDR1 is SGHRS and CDR2 is YFSETQ. CDR3 length: 13 residues. Between the trimmed V and J ends, which lost 3 bases and 10 bases, there was a span of 14 bases. Here the CDR3 reads CASSSSGQKEQFF. The DNA for the CDR3 is TGCGCCAGCAGCTCTAGCGGACAGAAAGAGCAGTTCTTC.

This clone was detected once. The V and J genes are TRBV7-9 and TRBJ2-3; 10 positions match TRBD1. Germline CDR1 SEHNR, CDR2 FQNEAQ (reference sequence). This CDR3 region has 15 residues. J lost 4 bases, V lost 5 bases, and 6 bases had no gene match. The CDR3 nucleotides read TGTGCCAGCAGCATGACAGGGGGCATTTCAGATACGCAGTATTTT. Translation gives CASSMTGGISDTQYF.

The chain uses TRBV29-1 and TRBJ2-1, with unresolved D. This CDR3 is 10 amino acids long. V gave up 2 bases and J gave up 16 bases, with 12 bases separating them. Germline loops: CDR1 SQVTM, CDR2 ANQGSEA. Here the CDR3 reads CSVETPENFF. CDR3 DNA: TGCAGCGTTGAAACCCCGGAGAACTTCTTC.

This chain links TRBV7-9 with TRBJ2-5, with 7 bases aligning to TRBD1. After removal of 5 bases from V and 4 bases from J, the junction contained 4 bases not matched to a gene. In germline, CDR1 is SEHNR, CDR2 FQNEAQ (reference sequence). The CDR3 totals 13 residues. DNA of the CDR3: TGTGCCAGCAGCCCGACAGGGTCAGAGACCCAGTACTTC. It is translated as CASSPTGSETQYF.

The J gene is TRBJ1-4, the V gene TRBV28; D gene ambiguous. V was shortened by 3 bases and J by 2 bases, with 10 bases between the two germline ends. In germline, CDR1 is MDHEN, CDR2 SYDVKM. The CDR3 covers 15 residues. CDR3 in amino acids: CASSFLSGTNEKLFF. Here the CDR3 DNA reads TGTGCCAGCAGTTTTTTGTCCGGGACTAATGAAAAACTGTTTTTT.

The CDR3 sequence is CASYTDTQYF. The CDR3 DNA reads as TGCGCCAGCTACACAGATACGCAGTATTTT. The chain couples TRBV23-1 to TRBJ2-3, with unresolved D. TRBV23-1 is given ORF status, its function remaining uncertain. Trimming shortened V by 8 bases and J by 2 bases, and 2 bases separated the two germline ends. The CDR3 has 10 amino acids.

The chain recombines TRBV19 with TRBJ2-3; D gene unclear. The CDR3 loop spans 12 amino acids. The ends were cut back, 11 bases at V and 8 bases at J, with 17 bases in the middle. Germline V lookup: CDR1 LNHDA, CDR2 SQIVND (reference sequence). The CDR3 spells CASWMEGGTQYF. CDR3 DNA: TGTGCCTCCTGGATGGAAGGCGGTACGCAGTATTTT.

The V gene is TRBV27, the J gene TRBJ1-1; TRBD1 is a possible D gene (5 bases). Per the germline V gene, CDR1 is MNHEY and CDR2 is SMNVEV (reference sequence). The CDR3 covers 13 residues. V lost 6 bases and J lost 1, with 9 bases in between. As DNA, the CDR3 is TGTGCCAGCAGGATACAGGCGAACACTGAAGCTTTCTTT. Amino acids: CASRIQANTEAFF.

The chain combines TRBV5-6 with TRBJ2-3; 7 bases align to TRBD2. The V gene's germline CDR1 is SGHDT and CDR2 YYEEEE. Unmatched junction bases numbered 1, after V lost 3 bases and J lost 3 bases. This CDR3 comprises 13 residues. The CDR3 DNA sequence: TGTGCCAGCAGCTCCGGGGGGACAGATACGCAGTATTTT. Translating gives CASSSGGTDTQYF.

The V call is TRBV2, the J call TRBJ1-2; no definite D call. CDR3 length: 16 residues. The V end lost 1 base, the J end lost 4 bases, and 16 bases lay between the germline ends. The germline V gene encodes CDR1 SNHLY and CDR2 FYNNEI. The CDR3 loop reads CASSEVYFGGFYGYTF. The CDR3 DNA sequence: TGTGCCAGCAGTGAAGTGTACTTTGGAGGGTTCTATGGCTACACCTTC.

The genes are TRBV28 and TRBJ2-6; tentatively, D is TRBD1 (6 bases). V was shortened by 7 bases and J by 7 bases, with 14 bases between the two germline ends. CDR3 length: 14 amino acids. Germline loops: CDR1 MDHEN, CDR2 SYDVKM. CDR3 sequence reads: CASTPPGHANVLTF. CDR3 coding DNA: TGTGCCAGCACCCCGCCGGGACACGCCAACGTCCTGACTTTC.